This T cell receptor (beta chain) was captured in a study of T cell responses to AZD1222 COVID-19 vaccine. Overall study findings and caveats: At 160-218 and 743-854, vaccine-associated CD4 TCRs were dominant, and they spanned spike. Baseline antibody screening turned up just a handful of seropositive AZD1222 recipients.

About this clone: What it binds is unknown.

Measured with immunoSEQ multiplex PCR; TCRdb has only the in-frame clones, and not every one. The table includes about 120,000 clones, around 90% detected once. Trimming stripped 3 bases from V and 4 bases from J, with 12 bases between. The V gene's germline CDR1 is MNHEY and CDR2 SMNVEV (reference sequence). The CDR3 is 14 amino acids. The V and J genes are TRBV27 and TRBJ1-1; D is unresolved. The sequence was obtained from an adult in good health. Sequenced here: peripheral blood, sampled on day 0 of AZD1222 vaccination. CDR3 sequence reads: CASSFSVGGTEAFF. The CDR3 DNA follows: TGTGCCAGCAGTTTTTCGGTCGGTGGCACTGAAGCTTTCTTT.